This T cell receptor beta chain was captured by sequencing in a study of blood T cell repertoires in COVID-19. Across the whole study: COVID-19 samples from acute and convalescent phases originated in the United States, Italy and Spain. Sources were T cells, B-cell-depleted T cells, or PBMCs; the material itself was cDNA or gDNA.

Authors' analysis steps: From reference gene primer amplification, estimates of nucleated cell counts were derived. Assay used: immunoSEQ multiplex PCR; TCRdb lists only in-frame clones, some missing. V and J calls and clone size are given by that table; D and trimming were obtained from the DNA. The table records about 120,000 clones, more than 80% of them present only once. V was trimmed by 2 bases and J by 0 bases, leaving 8 bases between them. Germline CDR1 is SGHTA and CDR2 is FQGTGA. This CDR3 contains 15 residues. The sequence was collected from a human donor in a cohort sampled during active COVID-19. The sample comprised peripheral blood. V gene TRBV7-3 combines with J gene TRBJ2-1, with TRBD1 as a possible D gene (6 bases). CDR3 coding DNA: TGTGCCAGCAGCTTAGCAGGGGCCTCCTACAATGAGCAGTTCTTC. Its translation is CASSLAGASYNEQFF.